The clone carrying this T cell receptor (beta chain) was seen once. The antigen remains undetermined. CDR1 and CDR2 (germline): MNHEY, SMNVEV (reference sequence). This CDR3 region has 14 residues. V lost 3 bases, J lost 4 bases, and 13 bases lay in between. A single record per CDR3 protein comes from TCRdb applying MiXCR to the RT-PCR reads. This table holds about 530,000 distinct CDR3 sequences, approximately 13% found once. This sample was taken from a study of response to subunit inactivated influenza vaccine. Study-wide results and caveats: Researchers suggested that each seasonal influenza vaccination recruits few new T cells.

This sequence joins TRBV27 and TRBJ2-7; unclear D gene. The receptor's source is a man aged 50-59 years who received an inactivated influenza vaccine. The source was PBMCs from blood, collected more than 35 days after vaccination. The CDR3 loop reads CASSFWGSQYEQYF. In nucleotides, the CDR3 is TGTGCCAGCAGTTTTTGGGGAAGTCAGTACGAGCAGTACTTC.